Below are 22 T cell receptor beta chains sequenced from a single sample in a study of T-cell memory formation after mild COVID-19. Using its own MiXCR run on the 5' RACE reads, TCRdb lists one record per CDR3 protein. The sample yields approximately 150,000 distinct CDR3 sequences, around 15% seen once. Sequencing was performed on PBMCs or a T cell subset sorted from them (not recorded which). The receptors derive from an adult woman who had mild COVID-19 (a few samples of this study predate the infection). Cell type and time point are not known.

This clonotype was counted a few times. CDR3 in amino acids: CASSLRPPRVSIMNTEAFF. The CDR3 region has the DNA TGTGCCAGCAGTCTACGACCGCCGCGGGTCTCCATCATGAACACTGAAGCTTTCTTT. This chain links TRBV12-3 or TRBV12-4 with TRBJ1-1; D unclear. The CDR3 spans 19 residues. The V and J ends lost 5 bases and 0 bases respectively, with 25 bases between them.

This clonotype was recorded a few times. V and J are TRBV5-1 and TRBJ2-1, with TRBD2 identical over 9 bases. Germline trimming cut 2 bases from V and 0 bases from J; bases unmatched to any gene: 6. The germline V gene encodes CDR1 SGHRS and CDR2 YFSETQ. The CDR3 is made up of 17 amino acids. The DNA of the CDR3 is TGCGCCAGCAGCTTCATCCTGACTAGCGGCTCCTACAATGAGCAGTTCTTC. Translating it yields CASSFILTSGSYNEQFF.

This clonotype was observed a few times. The chain couples TRBV19 to TRBJ1-1; TRBD1 is a possible D gene (6 bases). The germline gives CDR1 LNHDA, CDR2 SQIVND (reference sequence). The CDR3 consists of 14 residues. Trimming took 6 bases from V and 2 from J, leaving 13 bases between them. CDR3 sequence (DNA): TGTGCCAGTAGGTACGGGACAAGTAACACTGAAGCTTTCTTT. Translating gives CASRYGTSNTEAFF.

This clonotype was picked up a small number of times. CDR3: CASSLNTGVVNTEAFF. The CDR3 DNA is TGTGCCAGCAGCTTGAATACAGGGGTCGTGAACACTGAAGCTTTCTTT. The chain employs TRBV5-6 and TRBJ1-1; the match to TRBD1 covers 7 bases. Germline loops: CDR1 SGHDT, CDR2 YYEEEE. This CDR3 spans 16 amino acids. Germline trimming cut 1 base from V and 0 bases from J; bases unmatched to any gene: 6.

This clonotype was recorded a few times. J is TRBJ2-2 and V is TRBV7-2; D unresolved. Germline V gene data show CDR1 as SGHTA and CDR2 as FQGNSA. This CDR3 has 16 amino acids. The germline V and J ends were trimmed by 1 base and 4 bases, with 13 bases remaining between them. The CDR3 loop reads CASSLEARTFTGELFF. Here the CDR3 DNA reads TGTGCCAGCAGCTTAGAGGCCAGAACCTTCACCGGGGAGCTGTTTTTT.

V usage is TRBV9 and J usage is TRBJ2-5; D not certain. Germline values: CDR1 SGDLS, CDR2 YYNGEE. The CDR3 sequence is 13 residues long. With 0 bases removed from V and 3 bases from J, the gap between germline ends came to 6 bases. CDR3 sequence reads: CASSVDSEETQYF. CDR3 coding DNA: TGTGCCAGCAGCGTAGACTCGGAAGAGACCCAGTACTTC.

This clonotype occurred a few times. This chain joins TRBV29-1 and TRBJ2-7, with D unclear. The CDR3 is 15 amino acids. Germline assignment: CDR1 SQVTM and CDR2 ANQGSEA. V was cut by 5 bases and J by 0 bases, with 17 bases left in between. This chain's CDR3 is CSVTFPGRHSYEQYF. The CDR3 DNA reads TGCAGCGTTACTTTCCCGGGCAGGCACTCCTACGAGCAGTACTTC.

This clonotype has a handful of counts. The V gene is TRBV15, the J gene TRBJ1-2, with unresolved D. V lost 3 bases to trimming and J lost 10 bases, with 15 bases between them. The CDR3 runs to 13 residues. Germline values: CDR1 LNHNV, CDR2 YYDKDF (reference sequence). CDR3 sequence reads: CATSSPGPLDYTF. CDR3 bases: TGTGCCACCAGCAGCCCCGGACCCTTGGACTACACCTTC.

The V and J genes are TRBV2 and TRBJ2-3; 8 nucleotides align to TRBD1. Germline trimming cut 6 bases from V and 0 bases from J; bases unmatched to any gene: 5. The germline V gene encodes CDR1 SNHLY and CDR2 FYNNEI. The CDR3 has 15 residues. This chain's CDR3 is CASSRGTGSTDTQYF. DNA of the CDR3: TGTGCCAGCAGCAGAGGGACAGGCAGCACAGATACGCAGTATTTT.

In nucleotides, the CDR3 is TGCGCCAGCAGCCAAGATGCGGCCTTGAACACTGAAGCTTTCTTT. Translation gives CASSQDAALNTEAFF. The J gene is TRBJ1-1, the V gene TRBV4-1; no clear D gene. Looked up from germline, CDR1 is MGHRA and CDR2 is YSYEKL. V was clipped by 0 bases and J by 0 bases, with 8 bases between them. The CDR3 contains 15 residues.

This clonotype was seen repeatedly, ten times or more. The chain carries TRBV15 and TRBJ2-5; TRBD2 matches at 10 bases. The CDR3 sequence is 16 residues long. The junction had 9 bases not matched to a gene; V was cut back by 6 bases and J by 2 bases. In germline, CDR1 is LNHNV, CDR2 YYDKDF (reference sequence). This chain's CDR3 is CATRRELAGRQETQYF. The CDR3 DNA reads as TGTGCCACCAGACGGGAACTAGCGGGGCGACAAGAGACCCAGTACTTC.

The V and J genes are TRBV9 and TRBJ2-4, with D perhaps TRBD2 (6 bases). The CDR3 loop spans 14 amino acids. Per the germline V gene, CDR1 is SGDLS and CDR2 is YYNGEE. V lost 2 bases to trimming and J lost 6 bases, with 12 bases between them. The CDR3 nucleotides read TGTGCCAGCAGCGTCGGACTGGGAGGAAACATTCAGTACTTC. Its protein product is CASSVGLGGNIQYF.

This rearrangement joins TRBV5-1 to TRBJ2-3; 11 bases match TRBD2. V dropped 0 bases and J dropped 2; count of bases not matched to a gene: 8. The CDR3 is made up of 18 amino acids. Germline-derived CDR1 and CDR2 are SGHRS and YFSETQ. CDR3: CASSLALAGGLTTDTQYF. In DNA, the CDR3 is TGCGCCAGCAGCTTGGCGCTAGCGGGGGGTCTCACCACAGATACGCAGTATTTT.

CDR3 residues: CASISWTQETQYF. The CDR3 DNA is TGTGCCAGCATTTCCTGGACCCAAGAGACCCAGTACTTC. V is TRBV7-6 and J is TRBJ2-5, with D uncertain. Germline V gives CDR1 SGHVS, CDR2 FNYEAQ. Trimming left V 7 bases short and J 1 base short, with 10 bases between. This CDR3 has 13 amino acids.

V gene TRBV7-9 combines with J gene TRBJ1-6; maybe TRBD1 (5 bases). Germline CDR1 is SEHNR and CDR2 is FQNEAQ (reference sequence). CDR3 length: 15 residues. The V end was cut by 4 bases, the J end by 6 bases, with 13 bases between. The CDR3 reads CASSSITTVNSPLHF. CDR3 in DNA: TGTGCCAGCAGCTCAATTACGACAGTTAATTCACCCCTCCACTTT. Full variable domain (rest looked up from reference TRBV7-9 and TRBJ1-6): DTGVSQNPRHKITKRGQNVTFRCDPISEHNRLYWYRQTLGQGPEFLTYFQNEAQLEKSRLLSDRFSAERPKGSFSTLEIQRTEQGDSAMYLCASSSITTVNSPLHFGNGTRLTVT.

This rearrangement joins TRBV20-1 to TRBJ2-1; D unresolved. CDR1 and CDR2 from the germline V gene are DFQATT and SNEGSKA (reference sequence). Trimming removed 0 bases at V and 0 bases at J, with 9 bases between. CDR3 length equals 15 residues. CDR3 bases: TGCAGTGCTAGAGATTGGAAAAGCTCCTACAATGAGCAGTTCTTC. Protein: CSARDWKSSYNEQFF.

This sequence joins TRBV27 and TRBJ1-1, with 8 bases identical to TRBD1. This CDR3 has 15 residues. Germline-derived CDR1 and CDR2 are MNHEY and SMNVEV (reference sequence). V lost 7 bases, J lost 3 bases, and 10 bases stayed unmatched. The CDR3 spells CASTPGQGSYTEAFF. The CDR3 nucleotides read TGTGCCAGCACCCCTGGACAGGGAAGTTACACTGAAGCTTTCTTT.

This clonotype was recorded a few times. This chain connects TRBV4-1 to TRBJ2-7; 8 nucleotides match TRBD1. V was clipped by 8 bases and J by 5 bases; unmatched bases: 8. This CDR3 has 13 amino acids. Germline values: CDR1 MGHRA, CDR2 YSYEKL. CDR3 DNA sequence: TGCGCCAGCGCCCGGGACAGGAAGCACGAGCAGTACTTC. This sequence encodes CASARDRKHEQYF.

The genes are TRBV30 and TRBJ2-4; TRBD2 agrees at 7 bases. CDR1 is GTSNPN, CDR2 SVGIG, per germline (reference sequence). The CDR3 contains 16 residues. J lost 2 bases, V lost 3 bases, and 10 bases had no gene match. The DNA of the CDR3 is TGTGCCTGGAGCCCATACGGGGGGACTACCAAAAACATTCAGTACTTC. This translates into CAWSPYGGTTKNIQYF.

This clonotype was detected a few times. V usage is TRBV12-3 or TRBV12-4 and J usage is TRBJ1-5, with a tentative D call TRBD1 (6 bases). V was trimmed by 6 bases and J by 7 bases, leaving 10 bases between them. The CDR3 contains 12 residues. CDR3 region: CASRLTGQPQHF. CDR3 DNA sequence: TGTGCCAGCAGGCTCACAGGGCAGCCCCAGCATTTT.

The chain uses TRBV20-1 and TRBJ1-5; D may be TRBD1 (6 bases). Per the germline V gene, CDR1 is DFQATT and CDR2 is SNEGSKA (reference sequence). CDR3 length: 13 amino acids. Trimming pared 4 bases from V and 7 bases from J, leaving 14 bases between. The CDR3: CSAKGGDQQPQHF. The CDR3 coding sequence is TGCAGTGCTAAAGGGGGAGATCAACAGCCCCAGCATTTT.

The sample holds a few counts of this clonotype. The J gene is TRBJ2-1, the V gene TRBV29-1; 12 bases are a match to TRBD2. Trimming at V came to 3 bases and at J to 9 bases, leaving 9 bases not matched to a gene. Per germline, CDR1 SQVTM and CDR2 ANQGSEA. The length of the CDR3 is 15 residues. The CDR3 loop is CSVEPSGRASGEQFF. CDR3 DNA: TGCAGCGTTGAGCCTAGCGGGAGGGCCTCTGGTGAGCAGTTCTTC.